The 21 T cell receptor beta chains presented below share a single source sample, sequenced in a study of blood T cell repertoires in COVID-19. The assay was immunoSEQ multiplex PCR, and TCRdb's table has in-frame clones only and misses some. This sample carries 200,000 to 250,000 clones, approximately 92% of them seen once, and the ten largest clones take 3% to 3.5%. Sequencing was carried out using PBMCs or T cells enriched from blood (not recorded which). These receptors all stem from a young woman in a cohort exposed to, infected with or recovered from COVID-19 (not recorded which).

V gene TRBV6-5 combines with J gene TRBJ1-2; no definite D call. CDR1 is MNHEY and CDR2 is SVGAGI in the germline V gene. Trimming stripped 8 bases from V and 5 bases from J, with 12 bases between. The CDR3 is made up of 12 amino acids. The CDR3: CASELTLYGYTF. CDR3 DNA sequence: TGTGCCAGCGAACTGACACTTTATGGCTACACCTTC.

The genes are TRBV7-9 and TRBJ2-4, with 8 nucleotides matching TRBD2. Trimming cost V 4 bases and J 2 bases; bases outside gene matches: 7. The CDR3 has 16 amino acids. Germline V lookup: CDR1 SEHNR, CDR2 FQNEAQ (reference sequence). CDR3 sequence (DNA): TGTGCCAGCAGCTATCGGGGGGGGGACCCCAAAAACATTCAGTACTTC. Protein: CASSYRGGDPKNIQYF. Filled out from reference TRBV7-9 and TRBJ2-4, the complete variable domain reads DTGVSQNPRHKITKRGQNVTFRCDPISEHNRLYWYRQTLGQGPEFLTYFQNEAQLEKSRLLSDRFSAERPKGSFSTLEIQRTEQGDSAMYLCASSYRGGDPKNIQYFGAGTRLSVL.

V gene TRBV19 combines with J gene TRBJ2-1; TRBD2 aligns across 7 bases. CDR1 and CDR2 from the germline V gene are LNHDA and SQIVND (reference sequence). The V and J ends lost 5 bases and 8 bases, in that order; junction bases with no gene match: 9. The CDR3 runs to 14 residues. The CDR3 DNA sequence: TGTGCCAGTAGTGAGACGGGAGGTGTCCATGAGCAGTTCTTC. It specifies CASSETGGVHEQFF. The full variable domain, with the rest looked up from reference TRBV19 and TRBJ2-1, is DGGITQSPKYLFRKEGQNVTLSCEQNLNHDAMYWYRQDPGQGLRLIYYSQIVNDFQKGDIAEGYSVSREKKESFPLTVTSAQKNPTAFYLCASSETGGVHEQFFGPGTRLTVL.

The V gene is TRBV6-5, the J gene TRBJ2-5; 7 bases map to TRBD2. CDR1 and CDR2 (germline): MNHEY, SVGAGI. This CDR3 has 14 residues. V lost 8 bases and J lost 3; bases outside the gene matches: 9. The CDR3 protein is CASALTSEEETQYF. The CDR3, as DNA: TGTGCCAGCGCACTCACTAGCGAAGAAGAGACCCAGTACTTC.

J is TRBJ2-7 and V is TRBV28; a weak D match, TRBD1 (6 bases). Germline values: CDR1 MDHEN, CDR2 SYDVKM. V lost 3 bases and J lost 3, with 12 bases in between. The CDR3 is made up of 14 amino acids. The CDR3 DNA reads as TGTGCCAGCAGTTTCAGTGACAGGAGCTACGAGCAGTACTTC. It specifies CASSFSDRSYEQYF.

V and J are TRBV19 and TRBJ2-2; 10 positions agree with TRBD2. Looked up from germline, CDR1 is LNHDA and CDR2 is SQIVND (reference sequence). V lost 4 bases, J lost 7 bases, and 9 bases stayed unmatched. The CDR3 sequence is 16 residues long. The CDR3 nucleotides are TGTGCCAGTAGTACCAGCGGGGGGGCCCATGGCGGGGAGCTGTTTTTT. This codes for CASSTSGGAHGGELFF.

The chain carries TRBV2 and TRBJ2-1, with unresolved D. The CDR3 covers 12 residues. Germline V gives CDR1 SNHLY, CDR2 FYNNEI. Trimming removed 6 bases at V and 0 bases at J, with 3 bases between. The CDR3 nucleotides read TGTGCCAGCAGACTCTCCTACAATGAGCAGTTCTTC. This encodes CASRLSYNEQFF.

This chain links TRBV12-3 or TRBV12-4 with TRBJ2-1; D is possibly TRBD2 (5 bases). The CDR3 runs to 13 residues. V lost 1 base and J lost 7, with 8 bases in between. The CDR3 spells CASSLVRGNEQFF. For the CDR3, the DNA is TGTGCCAGCAGTTTAGTCAGAGGGAATGAGCAGTTCTTC.

The CDR3 is CASSSLGGVGQPQHF. The CDR3 DNA is TGTGCCAGCAGTTCCCTAGGGGGAGTCGGTCAGCCCCAGCATTTT. The chain combines TRBV6-5 with TRBJ1-5; perhaps TRBD1 as D (6 bases). Trimming cost V 4 bases and J 6 bases, with 16 bases left between them. CDR3 size: 15 residues. Germline V gives CDR1 MNHEY, CDR2 SVGAGI.

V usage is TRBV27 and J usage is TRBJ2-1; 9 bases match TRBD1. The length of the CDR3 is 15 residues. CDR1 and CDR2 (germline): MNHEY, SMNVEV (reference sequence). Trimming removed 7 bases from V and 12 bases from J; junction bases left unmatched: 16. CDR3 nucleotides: TGTGCCAGCAACCCGGGACAGGGTCCTTTTGGTAGGCAGTTCTTC. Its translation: CASNPGQGPFGRQFF.

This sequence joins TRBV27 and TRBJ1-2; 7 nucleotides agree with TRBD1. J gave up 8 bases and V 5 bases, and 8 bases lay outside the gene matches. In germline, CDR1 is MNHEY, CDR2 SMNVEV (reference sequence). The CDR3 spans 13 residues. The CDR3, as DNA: TGTGCCAGCAGTGCCCGGACAGGTCGAGGCTACACCTTC. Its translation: CASSARTGRGYTF.

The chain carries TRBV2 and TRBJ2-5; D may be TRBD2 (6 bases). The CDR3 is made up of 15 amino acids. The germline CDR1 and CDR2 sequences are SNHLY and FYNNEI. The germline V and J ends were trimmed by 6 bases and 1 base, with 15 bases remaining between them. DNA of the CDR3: TGTGCCAGCAGCCCCCCCTCTAGCGCCCAAGAGACCCAGTACTTC. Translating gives CASSPPSSAQETQYF.

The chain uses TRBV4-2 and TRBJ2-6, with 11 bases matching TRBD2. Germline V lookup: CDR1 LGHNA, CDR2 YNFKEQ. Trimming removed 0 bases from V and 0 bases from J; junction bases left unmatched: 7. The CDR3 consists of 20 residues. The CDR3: CASSQDQGLAVTSGANVLTF. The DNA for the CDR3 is TGTGCCAGCAGCCAAGATCAGGGACTAGCGGTGACCTCTGGGGCCAACGTCCTGACTTTC.

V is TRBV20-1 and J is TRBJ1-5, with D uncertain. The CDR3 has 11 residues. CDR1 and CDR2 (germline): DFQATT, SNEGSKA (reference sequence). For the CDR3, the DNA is TGCAGCGCCGGGGTGGATCAGCCCCAGCATTTT. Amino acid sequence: CSAGVDQPQHF.

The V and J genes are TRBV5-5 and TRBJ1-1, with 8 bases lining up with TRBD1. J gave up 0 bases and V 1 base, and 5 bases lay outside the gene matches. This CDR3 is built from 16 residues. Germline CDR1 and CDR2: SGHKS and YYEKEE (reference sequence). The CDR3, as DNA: TGTGCCAGCAGCTTGTACAGGGGGGGTGTGAACACTGAAGCTTTCTTT. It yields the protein CASSLYRGGVNTEAFF.

CDR3 sequence reads: CASSPKSGGALGEQFF. In DNA form, the CDR3 reads TGTGCCAGCTCACCAAAAAGCGGGGGGGCCCTAGGTGAGCAGTTCTTC. This chain uses TRBV18 with TRBJ2-1; 10 bases match TRBD2. The V gene end was trimmed by 2 bases and the J gene end by 9 bases; junction bases not matched to a gene: 10. CDR1 is KGHSH, CDR2 LQKENI, per germline. CDR3 length: 16 residues.

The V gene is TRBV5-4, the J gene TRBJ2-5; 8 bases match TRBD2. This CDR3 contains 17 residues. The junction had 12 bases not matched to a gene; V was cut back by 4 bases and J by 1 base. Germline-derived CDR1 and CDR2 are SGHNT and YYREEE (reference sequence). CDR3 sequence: CASSLGGSGGFQETQYF. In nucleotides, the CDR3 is TGTGCCAGCAGCCTCGGGGGAAGCGGGGGTTTCCAAGAGACCCAGTACTTC.

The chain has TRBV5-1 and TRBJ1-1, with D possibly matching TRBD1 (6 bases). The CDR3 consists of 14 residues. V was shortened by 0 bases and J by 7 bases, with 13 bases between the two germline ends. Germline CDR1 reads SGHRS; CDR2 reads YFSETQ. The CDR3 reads CASSLGMGAGEAFF. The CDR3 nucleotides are TGCGCCAGCAGCTTGGGTATGGGGGCAGGTGAAGCTTTCTTT.

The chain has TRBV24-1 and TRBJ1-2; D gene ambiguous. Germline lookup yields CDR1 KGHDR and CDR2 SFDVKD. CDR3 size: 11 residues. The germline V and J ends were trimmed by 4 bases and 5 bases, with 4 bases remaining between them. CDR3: CATSDGYGYTF. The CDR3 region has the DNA TGTGCCACCAGTGACGGGTATGGCTACACCTTC.

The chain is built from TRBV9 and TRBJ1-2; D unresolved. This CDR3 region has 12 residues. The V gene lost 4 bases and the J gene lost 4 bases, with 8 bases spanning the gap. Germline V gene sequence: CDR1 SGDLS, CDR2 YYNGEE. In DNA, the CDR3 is TGTGCCAGCAGCCCAGACACCTATGGCTACACCTTC. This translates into CASSPDTYGYTF.

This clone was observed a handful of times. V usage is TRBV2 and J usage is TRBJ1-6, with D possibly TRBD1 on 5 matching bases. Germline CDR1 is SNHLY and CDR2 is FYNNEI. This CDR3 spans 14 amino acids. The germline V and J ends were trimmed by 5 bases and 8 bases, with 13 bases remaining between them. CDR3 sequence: CASSLYGGDSPLHF. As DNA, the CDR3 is TGTGCCAGCAGTCTTTATGGGGGGGATTCACCCCTCCACTTT.